The 27 T cell receptor beta chains reported below all come from one sample, sequenced in a study of T cells in Graves' hyperthyroidism and ophthalmopathy. The investigators amplified TCR beta CDR3 regions from RNA transcripts. First-round RT-PCR of the TCR CDR3 relied on the HTBI primer set. In TCRdb, the multiplex PCR reads were re-called with MiXCR into one record per CDR3 protein. The table shows about 560,000 distinct CDR3 sequences, with 16% occurring only once. Sequenced: blood. Source of these receptors: a woman between 18 and 30 years old with Graves' hyperthyroidism.

The V and J genes are TRBV19 and TRBJ2-3, with D perhaps TRBD1 (5 bases). Germline V CDR1 and CDR2: LNHDA, SQIVND (reference sequence). The CDR3 sequence is 14 residues long. Trimming pared 3 bases from V and 4 bases from J, leaving 11 bases between. As DNA, the CDR3 is TGTGCCAGTAGTATTTTTAGGGGCGCAGATACGCAGTATTTT. This sequence encodes CASSIFRGADTQYF.

At least ten counts were recorded for this clonotype. This chain links TRBV20-1 with TRBJ2-2, with a weak D call TRBD2 (5 bases). The V and J ends lost 2 bases and 0 bases respectively, with 7 bases between them. This CDR3 region has 14 residues. The germline gives CDR1 DFQATT, CDR2 SNEGSKA (reference sequence). CDR3 sequence: CSARPGTNTGELFF. Written as DNA, the CDR3 is TGCAGTGCTAGACCGGGGACGAACACCGGGGAGCTGTTTTTT.

At least ten counts were recorded for this clonotype. This chain joins TRBV20-1 and TRBJ2-5; TRBD1 matches 9 bases. This CDR3 spans 14 amino acids. Germline CDR1 is DFQATT and CDR2 is SNEGSKA (reference sequence). V shed 4 bases and J 5 bases; nucleotides not matched to a gene: 8. CDR3 region: CSAKGQGSRETQYF. CDR3 DNA: TGCAGTGCTAAGGGACAGGGAAGTCGGGAGACCCAGTACTTC.

The rearrangement joins TRBV5-1 to TRBJ2-4; D not certain. The CDR3 sequence is 14 residues long. Between the trimmed V and J ends, which lost 4 bases and 3 bases, there was a span of 11 bases. Germline assignment: CDR1 SGHRS and CDR2 YFSETQ. CDR3: CASSPEVGKNIQYF. The DNA of the CDR3 is TGCGCCAGCAGCCCCGAGGTTGGCAAAAACATTCAGTACTTC.

This clonotype was found many times. The genes are TRBV18 and TRBJ2-7, with no clear D. The CDR3 loop spans 15 amino acids. Germline V lookup: CDR1 KGHSH, CDR2 LQKENI. The ends were cut back, 3 bases at V and 6 bases at J, with 18 bases in the middle. This chain's CDR3 is CASSPQATTLGEQYF. CDR3 coding DNA: TGTGCCAGCTCACCTCAGGCAACTACGCTAGGCGAGCAGTACTTC.

This clonotype was seen repeatedly, ten times or more. The chain uses TRBV28 and TRBJ2-3; tentative D call: TRBD2 (5 bases). The V gene lost 1 base and the J gene lost 2 bases, with 7 bases spanning the gap. The germline gives CDR1 MDHEN, CDR2 SYDVKM. The CDR3 has 14 residues. The CDR3 bases are TGTGCCAGCAGTTTATTACTAGTCACAGATACGCAGTATTTT. This gives the protein CASSLLLVTDTQYF.

This clonotype has a handful of counts. The rearrangement joins TRBV29-1 to TRBJ2-7; 10 bases line up with TRBD1. Germline CDR1 reads SQVTM; CDR2 reads ANQGSEA. The CDR3 loop spans 14 amino acids. V trimming: 4 bases; J trimming: 5 bases; junction bases outside the gene matches: 8. DNA for the CDR3: TGCAGCGTTGCCAGACAGGGGGCAAGGAACGAGCAGTACTTC. It codes for CSVARQGARNEQYF.

This clonotype was seen at least ten times. The chain is built from TRBV12-3 or TRBV12-4 and TRBJ2-7; 7 positions match TRBD1. This CDR3 comprises 17 residues. V dropped 1 base and J dropped 5; count of bases not matched to a gene: 14. The CDR3 DNA sequence: TGTGCCAGCAGTTTAGACAGGGGCGTCCACTTATCGCACGAGCAGTACTTC. Translated, it gives CASSLDRGVHLSHEQYF.

This clonotype was counted many times. V gene TRBV3-1 combines with J gene TRBJ2-1; TRBD1 or TRBD2 may be the D gene (5 bases each). V was trimmed by 0 bases and J by 4 bases, leaving 10 bases between them. Germline V gene data show CDR1 as LGHDT and CDR2 as YNNKEL (reference sequence). The CDR3 has 15 residues. The CDR3 sequence is CASSQDEGIYNEQFF. In DNA, the CDR3 is TGTGCCAGCAGCCAAGATGAGGGGATATACAATGAGCAGTTCTTC.

This clonotype has just a few counts. J is TRBJ2-1 and V is TRBV18; D may be TRBD2 (7 bases). CDR3 length equals 15 residues. V was pared by 2 bases and J by 2 bases, with 10 bases between. From germline, CDR1 is KGHSH and CDR2 LQKENI. The CDR3 protein is CASSPTGGPYNEQFF. The CDR3 DNA reads TGTGCCAGCTCACCAACGGGGGGCCCCTACAATGAGCAGTTCTTC.

The chain employs TRBV6-1 and TRBJ2-5; no definite D call. V dropped 6 bases and J dropped 1 base, with 18 bases sitting between them. The length of the CDR3 is 16 residues. Germline V gene lookup returns CDR1 MNHNS and CDR2 SASEGT. DNA for the CDR3: TGTGCCAGCAGCCTAGGCGGCCTCTCGGGCCAAGAGACCCAGTACTTC. This encodes CASSLGGLSGQETQYF.

CDR3 nucleotides: TGTGCCAGCAGCACGGGACTAGCGGGGGTAAACACCGGGGAGCTGTTTTTT. It translates to CASSTGLAGVNTGELFF. V is TRBV6-8 and J is TRBJ2-2; 14 bases map to TRBD2. In germline, CDR1 is MNHGY, CDR2 SAAAGT. With V trimmed by 6 bases and J by 2 bases, 5 bases remained unmatched. The length of the CDR3 is 17 residues.

This chain connects TRBV7-9 to TRBJ2-7; a possible D gene is TRBD2 (6 bases). The V end was cut by 4 bases, the J end by 2 bases, with 12 bases between. Germline loops: CDR1 SEHNR, CDR2 FQNEAQ (reference sequence). This CDR3 has 14 residues. This CDR3 reads CASSSGRGAYEQYF. Here the CDR3 DNA reads TGTGCCAGCAGCTCTGGGCGGGGAGCCTACGAGCAGTACTTC.

In this sample, this clonotype turned up a few times. The chain recombines TRBV4-1 with TRBJ2-1; D is perhaps TRBD1 (6 bases). Looked up from germline, CDR1 is MGHRA and CDR2 is YSYEKL. CDR3 length: 17 residues. Trimming shortened V by 5 bases and J by 5 bases, and 22 bases separated the two germline ends. This chain's CDR3 is CASSWTTGTRPHNEQFF. Here the CDR3 DNA reads TGCGCCAGCAGCTGGACCACCGGGACAAGACCTCACAATGAGCAGTTCTTC.

The gene calls are TRBV11-3 and TRBJ1-4, with 8 nucleotides matching TRBD1. V lost 3 bases to trimming and J lost 6 bases; unmatched junction nucleotides: 3. Per germline, CDR1 SGHNT and CDR2 YENEEA. CDR3 length equals 14 residues. The CDR3 nucleotides read TGTGCCAGCAGCTTCCAACAGGGGGATGAAAAACTGTTTTTT. Translation gives CASSFQQGDEKLFF.

The chain links TRBV19 to TRBJ1-5; 9 bases line up with TRBD1. This CDR3 contains 18 residues. Germline trimming cut 8 bases from V and 0 bases from J; bases unmatched to any gene: 14. Germline loops: CDR1 LNHDA, CDR2 SQIVND (reference sequence). The CDR3 DNA sequence: TGTGCCAGTGGTTTCCGGGACAGGGTATTTTATAGCAATCAGCCCCAGCATTTT. This sequence encodes CASGFRDRVFYSNQPQHF.

This clonotype was counted at least ten times. The chain combines TRBV3-1 with TRBJ2-3; unclear D gene. The CDR3 sequence is 14 residues long. Per germline, CDR1 LGHDT and CDR2 YNNKEL (reference sequence). V shed 4 bases and J shed 8 bases, with 16 bases lying between them. CDR3 nucleotide sequence: TGTGCCAGCAGCCCCGTGCCCGCGTTCGGTACGCAGTATTTT. This gives the protein CASSPVPAFGTQYF.

In its sample, this clonotype was seen many times. The chain couples TRBV11-3 to TRBJ2-1, with a possible D match to TRBD2 (6 bases). The length of the CDR3 is 15 residues. Trimming cost V 5 bases and J 4 bases, with 15 bases left between them. Germline V gene data show CDR1 as SGHNT and CDR2 as YENEEA. The CDR3, as DNA: TGTGCCAGCAGCATACGTGGGACTGATTACAATGAGCAGTTCTTC. Translation: CASSIRGTDYNEQFF.

This clonotype was detected ten times or more. V and J are TRBV28 and TRBJ2-1; D possibly corresponds to TRBD2 (5 bases). Trimming removed 4 bases from V and 0 bases from J, with 10 bases in between. This CDR3 region has 15 residues. CDR1 MDHEN and CDR2 SYDVKM come from the germline V gene. CDR3 nucleotide sequence: TGTGCCAGCAGTTCGATAGCGACCTCCTACAATGAGCAGTTCTTC. It yields the protein CASSSIATSYNEQFF. Based on the CDR3 plus reference TRBV28 and TRBJ2-1, the full variable domain is DVKVTQSSRYLVKRTGEKVFLECVQDMDHENMFWYRQDPGLGLRLIYFSYDVKMKEKGDIPEGYSVSREKKERFSLILESASTNQTSMYLCASSSIATSYNEQFFGPGTRLTVL.

This clonotype has ten or more counts. This rearrangement joins TRBV6-1 to TRBJ2-1; 8 bases align to TRBD1. The CDR3 consists of 13 residues. Germline V gives CDR1 MNHNS, CDR2 SASEGT. Germline trimming cut 3 bases from V and 9 bases from J; bases unmatched to any gene: 4. CDR3 sequence reads: CASSDQGALEQFF. CDR3 sequence (DNA): TGTGCCAGCAGTGATCAGGGGGCGCTTGAGCAGTTCTTC.

This clonotype was seen many times. The V gene is TRBV28, the J gene TRBJ2-1; possibly TRBD1 or TRBD2 for D (5 bases each). V was shortened by 5 bases and J by 5 bases, with 19 bases between the two germline ends. This CDR3 spans 16 amino acids. Germline lookup yields CDR1 MDHEN and CDR2 SYDVKM. DNA of the CDR3: TGTGCCAGCAGTCCCCCCTCCGGGACCCACCACAATGAGCAGTTCTTC. This translates into CASSPPSGTHHNEQFF.

This clonotype was counted many times. Its ends do not fully match the called genes, so a read error is possible. The chain uses TRBV20-1 and TRBJ1-4; no definite D call. The CDR3 length is 14 residues. Germline V gene data show CDR1 as DFQATT and CDR2 as SNEGSKA (reference sequence). Here the CDR3 DNA reads TGCAGTGCTCGAGATGATCCAGCTAATGAAAAACTGTTTTTT. The encoded protein is CSARDDPANEKLFF.

A note on this clonotype: This sequence may be a read error, since a much larger clone differs from it by one base. CDR3 nucleotides: TGTGACATCGGGAACCCACAGGGGGTACGCGGCACTGAAGCTTTCTTT. This sequence encodes CDIGNPQGVRGTEAFF. This chain uses TRBV10-3 with TRBJ1-1; 8 bases match TRBD1. The CDR3 has 16 residues. From germline, CDR1 is ENHRY and CDR2 SYGVKD.

CDR3 nucleotide sequence: TGTGCCAGTACCATAGGCAGGGCTAACAATGAGCAGTTCTTC. Its translation: CASTIGRANNEQFF. The V and J genes are TRBV19 and TRBJ2-1, with D perhaps TRBD1 (5 bases). The CDR3 is 14 residues long. Germline loops: CDR1 LNHDA, CDR2 SQIVND (reference sequence). Trimming removed 7 bases from V and 5 bases from J, with 15 bases in between.

The sample holds many counts of this clonotype. The gene calls are TRBV7-3 and TRBJ2-1; 9 bases line up with TRBD1. Germline V lookup: CDR1 SGHTA, CDR2 FQGTGA. The CDR3 sequence is 14 residues long. V shed 5 bases, J shed 10 bases, and the junction held 9 bases outside the gene matches. DNA for the CDR3: TGTGCCAGCAGCCCGGACAGGGGACACATGGAGCAGTTCTTC. Residues: CASSPDRGHMEQFF. Combining the CDR3 with reference TRBV7-3 and TRBJ2-1 gives the whole variable domain GAGVSQTPSNKVTEKGKYVELRCDPISGHTALYWYRQSLGQGPEFLIYFQGTGAADDSGLPNDRFFAVRPEGSVSTLKIQRTERGDSAVYLCASSPDRGHMEQFFGPGTRLTVL.

A few counts support this clonotype. The genes are TRBV15 and TRBJ1-5; 8 bases are a match to TRBD1. CDR1 and CDR2 from the germline V gene are LNHNV and YYDKDF (reference sequence). The length of the CDR3 is 17 residues. J gave up 2 bases and V 0 bases, and 6 bases lay outside the gene matches. The CDR3 loop is CATSRDYAGQGNQPQHF. The CDR3 nucleotides read TGTGCCACCAGCAGAGATTACGCGGGACAGGGCAATCAGCCCCAGCATTTT.

This clonotype was observed at least ten times. The chain recombines TRBV12-3 or TRBV12-4 with TRBJ1-1; TRBD1 agrees at 9 bases. V shed 6 bases and J 10 bases; nucleotides not matched to a gene: 12. The CDR3 extends over 14 amino acids. CDR3 protein: CASRTKGDRASAFF. CDR3 in DNA: TGTGCCAGCAGGACGAAAGGGGACAGGGCGTCAGCTTTCTTT.